These 16 T cell receptor beta chains were all obtained from the same sample, sequenced in a study of shared clonotypes between healthy human individuals. Repertoires were generated with immunoSEQ multiplex PCR, while TCRdb's copy carries only in-frame clones and drops some. The sample lists about 2.5 million clones; less than 95% were seen once. Sequencing was performed on naive CD4+ T cells from PBMCs. Subset reported: CD45RA+ positively selected. The origin of the receptors is a man between 18 and 35 years old in good health. Some clones in this sample may be carry-over from other donors' samples.

The chain combines TRBV6-6 with TRBJ2-7; 7 bases line up with TRBD1. Per germline, CDR1 MNHNY and CDR2 SVGAGI (reference sequence). The V and J ends lost 8 bases and 2 bases, in that order; junction bases with no gene match: 12. The CDR3 loop spans 15 amino acids. This CDR3 is CASCTGFRGTYEQYF. DNA of the CDR3: TGTGCCAGCTGTACCGGCTTCAGGGGGACCTACGAGCAGTACTTC.

The chain joins TRBV7-3 to TRBJ1-1; 8 bases agree with TRBD1. After removal of 2 bases from V and 5 bases from J, the junction contained 10 bases not matched to a gene. The CDR3 extends over 16 amino acids. Germline loops: CDR1 SGHTA, CDR2 FQGTGA. The DNA for the CDR3 is TGTGCCAGCAGCTTAGCACCGCAGGGGGCGAGGACTGAAGCTTTCTTT. Amino acids: CASSLAPQGARTEAFF. Using reference TRBV7-3 and TRBJ1-1 for the parts outside the CDR3, the full variable domain is GAGVSQTPSNKVTEKGKYVELRCDPISGHTALYWYRQSLGQGPEFLIYFQGTGAADDSGLPNDRFFAVRPEGSVSTLKIQRTERGDSAVYLCASSLAPQGARTEAFFGQGTRLTVV.

The chain links TRBV7-2 to TRBJ1-1; TRBD1 might be the D (5 bases). Germline V lookup: CDR1 SGHTA, CDR2 FQGNSA. V lost 5 bases to trimming and J lost 5 bases, with 12 bases between them. CDR3 size: 13 residues. Written as DNA, the CDR3 is TGTGCCAGCAGCCCAGCGGGGCGAACTGAAGCTTTCTTT. As protein: CASSPAGRTEAFF.

This clone was counted only a few times. The chain recombines TRBV28 with TRBJ1-4, with D maybe TRBD1 (5 bases). Deletions cut 5 bases from V and 8 bases from J, with 12 bases between. The CDR3 has 13 residues. Germline CDR1 is MDHEN and CDR2 is SYDVKM. DNA for the CDR3: TGTGCCAGCAGTCGACAGCTTGAGGAAAAACTGTTTTTT. Translating it yields CASSRQLEEKLFF.

This clone occurred once. The chain couples TRBV5-1 to TRBJ2-3, with a weak D call TRBD1 (5 bases). Between the trimmed V and J ends, which lost 4 bases and 3 bases, there was a span of 9 bases. This CDR3 spans 13 amino acids. The germline gives CDR1 SGHRS, CDR2 YFSETQ. The CDR3 region has the DNA TGCGCCAGCAGCGACGCAGGGACAGATACGCAGTATTTT. Protein: CASSDAGTDTQYF.

J is TRBJ2-7 and V is TRBV27; 15 nucleotides agree with TRBD2. Trimming removed 5 bases from V and 7 bases from J; junction bases left unmatched: 9. CDR3 size: 16 residues. CDR1 MNHEY and CDR2 SMNVEV come from the germline V gene (reference sequence). The CDR3: CASSPSPGLAGGEQYF. In DNA, the CDR3 is TGTGCCAGCAGTCCATCCCCGGGACTAGCGGGAGGAGAGCAGTACTTC.

The V gene is TRBV2, the J gene TRBJ1-1; D is possibly TRBD1 (5 bases). The CDR3 has 16 residues. Germline V gives CDR1 SNHLY, CDR2 FYNNEI. Trimming took off 9 bases at V and 4 bases at J, with 24 bases between the two ends. The CDR3, as DNA: TGTGCCAGTAGGACCGGGACCCGGTACTTTAGCACTGAAGCTTTCTTT. The encoded protein is CASRTGTRYFSTEAFF.

This rearrangement joins TRBV19 to TRBJ2-2, with D perhaps TRBD1 (5 bases). The V end lost 3 bases, the J end lost 1 base, and 12 bases lay between the germline ends. Germline loops: CDR1 LNHDA, CDR2 SQIVND (reference sequence). The CDR3 totals 16 residues. The CDR3, as DNA: TGTGCCAGTAGTATTTTTGGCAGGGAGAACACCGGGGAGCTGTTTTTT. This encodes CASSIFGRENTGELFF.

This chain links TRBV15 with TRBJ1-6, with TRBD1 identical over 9 bases. The trim removed 2 bases at V and 4 bases at J, leaving 9 bases unmatched. Germline values: CDR1 LNHNV, CDR2 YYDKDF (reference sequence). The CDR3 is 18 residues long. The CDR3 here is CATSRSFSGTGYNSPLHF. In DNA, the CDR3 is TGTGCCACCAGCAGATCCTTTAGCGGGACAGGGTATAATTCACCCCTCCACTTT.

This chain joins TRBV28 and TRBJ2-5, with D perhaps matching TRBD1 or TRBD2 (6 bases each). Trimming took 1 base from V and 4 from J, leaving 13 bases between them. The CDR3 sequence is 15 residues long. Looked up from germline, CDR1 is MDHEN and CDR2 is SYDVKM. The CDR3: CASSLLGGSGETQYF. The CDR3 bases are TGTGCCAGCAGTTTATTGGGGGGCTCTGGAGAGACCCAGTACTTC.

This rearrangement joins TRBV27 to TRBJ2-2; TRBD1 or TRBD2 may be the D gene (6 bases each). Germline loops: CDR1 MNHEY, CDR2 SMNVEV (reference sequence). Deletions cut 6 bases from V and 1 base from J, with 15 bases between. This CDR3 is 16 amino acids long. The CDR3 loop is CASSHWGAGNTGELFF. The CDR3 region has the DNA TGTGCCAGCAGCCACTGGGGGGCCGGGAACACCGGGGAGCTGTTTTTT.

The CDR3, as DNA: TGTGCCAGTAGTATCTGGGTGGACACTGAAGCTTTCTTT. Amino acids: CASSIWVDTEAFF. V gene TRBV19 combines with J gene TRBJ1-1; unclear D gene. Germline assignment: CDR1 LNHDA and CDR2 SQIVND (reference sequence). CDR3 length: 13 amino acids. V shed 3 bases and J shed 3 bases, with 8 bases lying between them.

The chain combines TRBV25-1 with TRBJ2-1; a weak D match, TRBD1 (6 bases). The germline V gene has CDR1 MGHDK and CDR2 SYGVNS. The CDR3 covers 15 residues. Trimming pared 2 bases from V and 2 bases from J, leaving 10 bases between. As DNA, the CDR3 is TGTGCCAGCAGTGAAATACAGGGAGCCTACAATGAGCAGTTCTTC. This codes for CASSEIQGAYNEQFF.

Concerning this clone: This CDR3 is also generated by other DNA sequences in the sample. V gene TRBV28 combines with J gene TRBJ2-5; D assignment may be TRBD1 or TRBD2 (6 bases each). CDR1 MDHEN and CDR2 SYDVKM come from the germline V gene. The CDR3 covers 13 residues. Deletions cut 5 bases from V and 5 bases from J, with 12 bases between. CDR3: CASSPQGRETQYF. The CDR3 DNA sequence: TGTGCCAGCAGTCCCCAGGGGAGGGAGACCCAGTACTTC.

V gene TRBV30 combines with J gene TRBJ1-1, with D maybe TRBD1 (6 bases). Trimming took off 4 bases at V and 1 base at J, with 13 bases between the two ends. Germline loops: CDR1 GTSNPN, CDR2 SVGIG (reference sequence). The CDR3 has 14 amino acids. The DNA of the CDR3 is TGTGCCTGGAAACGGGACATGAAGAACACTGAAGCTTTCTTT. Encoded protein: CAWKRDMKNTEAFF.

The table lists this clone with a few counts. This rearrangement joins TRBV5-1 to TRBJ2-1, with 10 bases fitting TRBD1. The V segment lost 2 bases and the J segment 9 bases; nucleotides outside the gene matches: 8. Germline values: CDR1 SGHRS, CDR2 YFSETQ. The CDR3 is 15 residues long. The CDR3 DNA sequence: TGCGCCAGCAGCTTTACCGGGACAGGGGACACTGAGCAGTTCTTC. Protein product: CASSFTGTGDTEQFF.